This passage covers 16 T cell receptor beta chains from one sample sequenced in a study of blood T cells in healthy people across ages. PCR was performed a second time for about 7 to 12 cycles using a sample-barcoded 5' primer and a J-beta primer mix. Via MiXCR, TCRdb re-called the 5' RACE reads, giving one row per CDR3 protein. The sample includes about 970,000 distinct CDR3 sequences, roughly half of them seen just once. The sample taken for sequencing was blood. These TCRs come from a woman between 55 and 75 years old in good health.

This clonotype has only a few counts. The chain couples TRBV5-1 to TRBJ2-3; D is unclear. This CDR3 has 14 residues. The ends were cut back, 0 bases at V and 3 bases at J, with 8 bases in the middle. Germline V gene sequence: CDR1 SGHRS, CDR2 YFSETQ. The CDR3 region has the DNA TGCGCCAGCAGCTTGGTGCCCACTACAGATACGCAGTATTTT. As protein: CASSLVPTTDTQYF. Full variable domain (remainder filled in from reference TRBV5-1 and TRBJ2-3): KAGVTQTPRYLIKTRGQQVTLSCSPISGHRSVSWYQQTPGQGLQFLFEYFSETQRNKGNFPGRFSGRQFSNSRSEMNVSTLELGDSALYLCASSLVPTTDTQYFGPGTRLTVL.

The chain employs TRBV20-1 and TRBJ2-4; D unclear. Germline CDR1 DFQATT, CDR2 SNEGSKA (reference sequence). Trimming cost V 3 bases and J 6 bases, with 6 bases left between them. This CDR3 region has 11 residues. CDR3 DNA: TGCAGTGCTAGCCCGGGAAACATTCAGTACTTC. Translation: CSASPGNIQYF.

This sequence joins TRBV5-5 and TRBJ2-5; 13 nucleotides agree with TRBD2. The germline gives CDR1 SGHKS, CDR2 YYEKEE (reference sequence). The CDR3 extends over 17 amino acids. V lost 4 bases to trimming and J lost 4 bases; unmatched junction nucleotides: 10. The CDR3 DNA sequence: TGTGCCAGCAGCCTCCGGACTAGCGGGAGTGGGGCAGAGACCCAGTACTTC. This translates into CASSLRTSGSGAETQYF.

The chain links TRBV12-3 or TRBV12-4 to TRBJ2-3; TRBD1 is a possible D gene (6 bases). Deletions cut 4 bases from V and 2 bases from J, with 13 bases between. This CDR3 comprises 15 residues. The CDR3 sequence is CASSSPRGITDTQYF. In nucleotides, the CDR3 is TGTGCCAGCAGTTCTCCGAGGGGGATCACAGATACGCAGTATTTT.

As DNA, the CDR3 is TGTGCCATCAGGGAGACAGGGGCGACCACTGAAGCTTTCTTT. Amino acid sequence: CAIRETGATTEAFF. The rearrangement links TRBV10-3 to TRBJ1-1; 8 bases align to TRBD1. Looked up from germline, CDR1 is ENHRY and CDR2 is SYGVKD. The V segment lost 6 bases and the J segment 4 bases; nucleotides outside the gene matches: 7. This CDR3 comprises 14 residues.

The J gene is TRBJ2-5, the V gene TRBV11-2, with TRBD2 matching over 16 bases. Germline values: CDR1 SGHAT, CDR2 FQNNGV. V lost 5 bases, J lost 4 bases, and 4 bases stayed unmatched. This CDR3 comprises 16 residues. CDR3 loop: CASSPGLAGGTETQYF. The CDR3 DNA reads as TGTGCCAGCAGCCCGGGACTAGCGGGAGGGACAGAGACCCAGTACTTC.

The DNA for the CDR3 is TGCAGCGCCACCAGGGCAGGGCGTGGAGAGCAGTTCTTC. Translation: CSATRAGRGEQFF. This rearrangement joins TRBV29-1 to TRBJ2-1, with D maybe TRBD1 (5 bases). CDR1 and CDR2 from the germline V gene are SQVTM and ANQGSEA. Trimming left V 7 bases short and J 10 bases short, with 20 bases between. The CDR3 sequence is 13 residues long.

The DNA of the CDR3 is TGTGCCAGCAGCCAAGCCGGGGACAGGGTAGGCTATGGCTACACCTTC. Protein product: CASSQAGDRVGYGYTF. This rearrangement joins TRBV25-1 to TRBJ1-2, with TRBD1 matching over 9 bases. CDR1 is MGHDK, CDR2 SYGVNS, per germline. This CDR3 contains 16 residues. V shed 6 bases and J 4 bases; nucleotides not matched to a gene: 12.

This chain links TRBV20-1 with TRBJ2-1; D possibly corresponds to TRBD2 (6 bases). The CDR3 runs to 16 residues. V was trimmed by 6 bases and J by 3 bases, leaving 21 bases between them. The germline V gene encodes CDR1 DFQATT and CDR2 SNEGSKA (reference sequence). The CDR3 loop reads CSARKRLVIRYNEQFF. The CDR3 coding sequence is TGCAGTGCGAGAAAAAGACTAGTCATACGCTACAATGAGCAGTTCTTC.

The rearrangement links TRBV13 to TRBJ2-3; D gene ambiguous. Germline values: CDR1 PRHDT, CDR2 FYEKMQ (reference sequence). The CDR3 contains 16 residues. The V end lost 4 bases, the J end lost 0 bases, and 14 bases lay between the germline ends. In nucleotides, the CDR3 is TGTGCCAGCAGCTCGGCGGCATCCGGTAGCACAGATACGCAGTATTTT. It encodes CASSSAASGSTDTQYF.

The J gene is TRBJ1-4, the V gene TRBV28; a weak D match, TRBD1 (5 bases). Germline V gene lookup returns CDR1 MDHEN and CDR2 SYDVKM. The V gene lost 6 bases and the J gene lost 7 bases, with 18 bases spanning the gap. The CDR3 extends over 15 amino acids. The CDR3 protein is CASRLKTGGIEKLFF. In DNA, the CDR3 is TGTGCCAGCAGGTTAAAAACAGGTGGCATTGAAAAACTGTTTTTT.

This chain connects TRBV6-6 to TRBJ2-7, with 7 bases fitting TRBD1. CDR1 MNHNY and CDR2 SVGAGI come from the germline V gene (reference sequence). The V and J ends lost 2 bases and 0 bases, in that order; junction bases with no gene match: 4. The CDR3 length is 15 residues. The CDR3 region has the DNA TGTGCCAGCAGTTACCCCAGGGGGAACTCCTACGAGCAGTACTTC. It is translated as CASSYPRGNSYEQYF.

The chain carries TRBV11-3 and TRBJ2-1; unclear D gene. Germline V gene data show CDR1 as SGHNT and CDR2 as YENEEA. This CDR3 is built from 9 residues. V was clipped by 6 bases and J by 15 bases, with 9 bases between them. CDR3 DNA sequence: TGTGCCAGCAGGGCGGTGGTGTTCTTC. Its translation is CASRAVVFF.

This clonotype was seen a few times. This chain connects TRBV20-1 to TRBJ2-7, with D possibly being TRBD1 or TRBD2 (5 bases each). The CDR3 runs 14 residues. V dropped 3 bases and J dropped 4 bases, with 16 bases sitting between them. Per the germline V gene, CDR1 is DFQATT and CDR2 is SNEGSKA (reference sequence). CDR3 amino acids: CSASRDADSYEQYF. The CDR3 region has the DNA TGCAGTGCTAGCCGGGACGCCGACTCTTACGAGCAGTACTTC.

The chain is built from TRBV28 and TRBJ1-1; 10 bases map to TRBD1. Trimming cost V 6 bases and J 6 bases; bases outside gene matches: 4. The CDR3 runs 13 residues. The germline CDR1 and CDR2 sequences are MDHEN and SYDVKM. The CDR3 sequence is CASRWDRGSEAFF. CDR3 in DNA: TGTGCCAGCAGGTGGGACAGGGGCTCTGAAGCTTTCTTT.

This clonotype has just a few counts. This chain uses TRBV4-2 with TRBJ2-4, with 8 bases aligning to TRBD2. CDR3 length: 15 amino acids. Trimming at V came to 0 bases and at J to 9 bases, leaving 7 bases not matched to a gene. Germline V gives CDR1 LGHNA, CDR2 YNFKEQ. The CDR3 sequence is CASSQESQRETIQYF. The CDR3 coding sequence is TGTGCCAGCAGCCAAGAAAGTCAGCGGGAGACCATTCAGTACTTC.